A single T cell receptor beta chain is shown here with its context. This clone has just one count. The clone's antigen remains unknown. No qualities accompany the bases; no much larger clone lies one base away. This specimen belongs to a study of blood T cell repertoires in COVID-19 (dated by TCRdb to the early 2020s). With regard to the full study: Samples covering the acute and convalescent phases of COVID-19 were provided by collaborators in the United States, Italy and Spain. The prospective study material was composed of cDNA or gDNA derived from T cells, B-cell-depleted T cells, or PBMCs. Subjects who had been exposed to COVID-19, were actively infected with it, or had recovered from it provided the deeply sampled blood TCRbeta repertoires that made up the dataset. The repertoires were released in a freely available public database meant as a resource for research on the immune response to SARS-CoV-2. Samples were obtained from the ongoing ImmuneRACE study (first 160 participants) and from approximately 1,200 subjects provided by 6 global collaborators. Nearly every sample came with metadata listing a de-identified subject ID, COVID-19 status, age in years and sex. Where available, HLA class I and class II types were taken from metadata supplied by the sample provider and were not determined by assay-based typing. Results the study describes overall, beyond this receptor: How much clinical and demographic metadata was included differed by source and by participant, and the metadata was provided uncurated.

The immunoSEQ Assay, a bias-controlled multiplex PCR, was used to amplify TCRbeta CDR3 regions from genomic DNA. For the original study's pipeline: Within the assay, amplification of reference gene primers was used to estimate how many nucleated cells each sample contained. Sequence reads were collapsed and filtered to measure the absolute abundance of every unique TCRbeta CDR3 rearrangement. Productive Simpson clonality was computed per sample as the square root of Simpson's diversity index over productive rearrangements. Entries here come from immuneACCESS through TCRdb and include only in-frame sequences with V and J called. Some clones fail to appear in such tables; in the studies checked, an unresolved V gene covers under half of the shortfall, and the cause of the remainder is unknown. The V and J calls and clone size were taken over from that table, and D and trimming were inferred from the DNA. Across this sample there are about 200,000 clones, with roughly 89% seen only once. Approximately 2.1% of the sample is in the top ten clones.

Measured from the cysteine to the phenylalanine, the CDR3 is 17 residues long. The entry retains the CDR3 DNA only, 51 bases that are in frame from base 1. Between the V and J ends, shortened by 3 bases and 3 bases respectively, the junction contains 22 bases. CDR1 is given as SGHKS and CDR2 as YYEKEE, both from the germline V gene (reference sequence). Participants in the prospective study were enrolled through a virtual design, were aged roughly 18 to 100 years, and lived in about two dozen United States geographic areas. To assign participants to cohorts, the prospective study relied on clinical history that participants themselves reported in a screening survey and a study questionnaire. Mobile phlebotomists in the prospective study collected whole blood, serum and a nasopharyngeal or oropharyngeal swab from every participant. Prospective study participants could optionally give additional blood draws and questionnaires over an approximately 2-month period. Before DNA extraction, prospective study blood samples were shipped either frozen or at room temperature.

Sequencing was performed on PBMCs or T cells enriched from blood (not recorded which). The TCR was taken from a woman between 40 and 50 years old with acute COVID-19. The sequence links TRBV5-5 to TRBJ2-7, and the D gene may be TRBD1, 6 bases matching. The DNA sequence follows: TGTGCCAGCAGCTCCACAAGGACAGTCCAACACAACTACGAGCAGTACTTC. This translates into CASSSTRTVQHNYEQYF.